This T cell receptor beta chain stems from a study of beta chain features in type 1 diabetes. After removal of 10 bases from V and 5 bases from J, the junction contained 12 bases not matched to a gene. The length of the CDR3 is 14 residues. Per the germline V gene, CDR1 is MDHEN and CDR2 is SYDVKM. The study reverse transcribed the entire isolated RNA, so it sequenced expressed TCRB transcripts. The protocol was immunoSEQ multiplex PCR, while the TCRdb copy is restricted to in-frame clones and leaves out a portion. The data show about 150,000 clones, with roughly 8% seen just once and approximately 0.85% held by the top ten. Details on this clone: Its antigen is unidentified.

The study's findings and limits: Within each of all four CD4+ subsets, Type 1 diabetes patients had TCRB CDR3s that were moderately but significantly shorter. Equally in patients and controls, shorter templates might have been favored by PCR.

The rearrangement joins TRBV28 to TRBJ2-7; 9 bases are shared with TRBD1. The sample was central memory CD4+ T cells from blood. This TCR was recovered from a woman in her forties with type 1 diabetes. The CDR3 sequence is CAIDRQGVVDEQYF. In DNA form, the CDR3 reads TGTGCCATCGACAGACAGGGGGTTGTCGACGAGCAGTACTTC. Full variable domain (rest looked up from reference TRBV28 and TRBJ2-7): DVKVTQSSRYLVKRTGEKVFLECVQDMDHENMFWYRQDPGLGLRLIYFSYDVKMKEKGDIPEGYSVSREKKERFSLILESASTNQTSMYLCAIDRQGVVDEQYFGPGTRLTVT.